This TCR beta chain was observed in a study of blood T cell repertoires in COVID-19. Study summary: The United States, Italy and Spain provided the acute and convalescent COVID-19 samples.

Original data processing: For nucleated cells, counts were estimated from reference gene primer amplification. TCRdb's copy holds only in-frame clones and misses some; the assay was immunoSEQ multiplex PCR. V and J calls plus clone size are reproduced from that table; the DNA served to infer D and trimming. Altogether 120,000 to 150,000 clones are present, around 87% being singletons, with the ten largest covering roughly 37%. V trimming: 5 bases; J trimming: 2 bases; junction bases outside the gene matches: 2. CDR1 and CDR2 from the germline V gene are LNHDA and SQIVND (reference sequence). The CDR3 length is 13 residues.

The rearrangement joins TRBV19 to TRBJ1-1; 7 bases line up with TRBD1. The sample was peripheral blood. The receptor was derived from a man aged 50-60 years who had recovered from COVID-19. CDR3 nucleotide sequence: TGTGCCAGTAGTTACAGGGGAAACACTGAAGCTTTCTTT. It yields the protein CASSYRGNTEAFF. Full variable domain (missing parts from reference TRBV19 and TRBJ1-1): DGGITQSPKYLFRKEGQNVTLSCEQNLNHDAMYWYRQDPGQGLRLIYYSQIVNDFQKGDIAEGYSVSREKKESFPLTVTSAQKNPTAFYLCASSYRGNTEAFFGQGTRLTVV.